The present TCR beta chain was sequenced within a study of T cells in Graves' hyperthyroidism and ophthalmopathy. Study outcomes and limitations: A 13 V-J model separated ophthalmopathy from stable hyperthyroidism.

The hyperthyroidism was newly diagnosed and had lasted under 2 months; the patients were aged 18 to 65. Clinical symptoms, serum thyroxine and TRAb, thyroid ultrasound and orbital computed tomography together formed the diagnostic basis. Regions amplified from RNA transcripts were the TCR beta CDR3 regions. When the TCR CDR3 underwent first-round RT-PCR, the HTBI primer set was used. TCRdb re-analysed the multiplex PCR reads in MiXCR, keeping a single row per CDR3 protein. The table shows some 400,000 distinct CDR3 sequences, with approximately 19% occurring only once. This CDR3 spans 15 amino acids. CDR1 is DFQATT, CDR2 SNEGSKA, per germline (reference sequence). V was cut by 5 bases and J by 0 bases, with 16 bases left in between. This clonotype was counted ten times or more. Antigen specificity is unknown.

The rearrangement uses TRBV20-1 and TRBJ1-2; the D gene is possibly TRBD1 (5 bases). Sequences were obtained from blood. The clonotype comes from a woman aged 18-29 years with Graves' hyperthyroidism. The chain's CDR3 is CSALGLHSTNYGYTF. The DNA of the CDR3 is TGCAGTGCTTTGGGGCTACATTCAACTAACTATGGCTACACCTTC.